The sequence of this T cell receptor (beta chain) was determined in a study of control samples from healthy donors and cancer patients. Generated by immunoSEQ multiplex PCR, the TCRdb table keeps only in-frame clones and is missing some. The sample holds tens of thousands of clones, around 93% seen once. V lost 2 bases, J lost 3 bases, and 10 bases lay in between. The CDR3 extends over 13 amino acids. CDR1 GTSNPN and CDR2 SVGIG come from the germline V gene (reference sequence). The receptor was isolated from a man aged 25 to 40 with colorectal cancer. Sequenced sample: PBMCs. The chain links TRBV30 to TRBJ1-2; no clear D. The CDR3 sequence is CAWSQFQYYGYTF. The CDR3 coding sequence is TGTGCCTGGAGTCAATTCCAGTACTATGGCTACACCTTC.